The rows below give T cell receptor beta chains drawn from one sample of a study of identifying expanded T cells in peripheral blood. TCRdb's copy holds only in-frame clones and misses some; the assay was immunoSEQ multiplex PCR. The sample shows about 85,000 clones, around nine tenths of them seen only once. Specimen: blood. These receptors came from a person aged 18-70 years in good health. Both conserved end residues are part of each CDR3. The D gene is left open where the match is weak. Clone sizes are given selectively: once, few, many, or a class where the clone is expanded.

j_call d_call v_call clone_size cdr3_aa cdr3_nt
TRBJ2-6 - TRBV9 - CASSVEAGGANVLTF TGTGCCAGCAGCGTTGAAGCGGGTGGGGCCAACGTCCTGACTTTC
TRBJ2-5 - TRBV2 - CASSEAGGPETQYF TGTGCCAGCAGTGAAGCGGGGGGACCAGAGACCCAGTACTTC
TRBJ1-4 - TRBV5-1 - CASPPGGAREKLFF TGCGCCAGCCCACCGGGGGGGGCGAGGGAAAAACTGTTTTTT
TRBJ2-3 TRBD2 TRBV7-9 - CASSLSWEGLAGDTQYF TGTGCCAGCAGCTTATCTTGGGAGGGACTAGCAGGAGATACGCAGTATTTT
TRBJ2-3 TRBD2 TRBV30 - CAWSLAGGFRDTQYF TGTGCCTGGAGTCTGGCGGGGGGGTTTAGAGATACGCAGTATTTT
TRBJ2-2 TRBD2 TRBV2 - CANSRLAGGTGELFF TGTGCCAACTCACGACTAGCGGGGGGAACCGGGGAGCTGTTTTTT
TRBJ2-7 - TRBV5-5 - CASSLWTGTYMEQYF TGTGCCAGCAGCTTGTGGACGGGAACCTACATGGAGCAGTACTTC
TRBJ2-3 - TRBV28 - CASSLNTDTQYF TGTGCCAGCAGTTTGAACACAGATACGCAGTATTTT
TRBJ2-7 TRBD2 TRBV27 - CASSRTAGYEQYF TGTGCCAGCAGTCGAACAGCGGGGTACGAGCAGTACTTC
TRBJ2-5 - TRBV6-5 - CASSYSIGEETQYF TGTGCCAGCAGTTACTCGATAGGAGAAGAGACCCAGTACTTC
TRBJ2-7 - TRBV4-1 - CASSQDTDSNYEQYF TGCGCCAGCAGCCAAGATACGGATTCCAACTACGAGCAGTACTTC
TRBJ1-3 TRBD1 TRBV5-1 - CASSPMGTGNSGNTIYF TGCGCCAGCAGCCCGATGGGGACAGGTAACTCTGGAAACACCATATATTTT
TRBJ2-7 - TRBV27 - CASSWDAGTVPNEQYF TGTGCCAGCAGTTGGGATGCAGGGACCGTTCCTAACGAGCAGTACTTC
TRBJ2-3 TRBD1 TRBV4-1 - CASSPDREADTQYF TGCGCCAGCAGTCCAGACAGGGAAGCAGATACGCAGTATTTT
TRBJ2-1 - TRBV7-2 once CASSFGDVGQFF TGTGCCAGCAGCTTCGGGGATGTGGGGCAGTTCTTC
TRBJ2-2 - TRBV4-3 - CASSPVSENTGELFF TGCGCCAGCAGCCCGGTTAGCGAGAACACCGGGGAGCTGTTTTTT